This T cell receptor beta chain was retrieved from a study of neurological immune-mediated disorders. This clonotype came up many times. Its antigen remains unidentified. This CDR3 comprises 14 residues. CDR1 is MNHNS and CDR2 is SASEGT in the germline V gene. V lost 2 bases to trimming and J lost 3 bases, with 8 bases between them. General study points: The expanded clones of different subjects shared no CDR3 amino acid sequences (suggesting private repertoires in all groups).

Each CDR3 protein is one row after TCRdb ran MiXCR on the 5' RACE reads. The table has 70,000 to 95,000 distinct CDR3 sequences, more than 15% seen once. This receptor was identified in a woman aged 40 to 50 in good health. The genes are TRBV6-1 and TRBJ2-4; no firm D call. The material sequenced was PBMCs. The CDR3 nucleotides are TGTGCCAGCAGTGAACTTGATGACAAAAACATTCAGTACTTC. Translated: CASSELDDKNIQYF.